The 5 T cell receptor beta chains below come from one sample, sequenced in a study of beta chain features in type 1 diabetes. The study reverse transcribed the entire isolated RNA, so it sequenced expressed TCRB transcripts. Clones were read by immunoSEQ multiplex PCR, and TCRdb kept only the in-frame ones, dropping some. The sample carries about 650,000 clones, around 12% recorded once. Broader study findings: TCRB CDR3s were moderately but significantly shorter in Type 1 diabetes patients in all four CD4+ subsets.

These receptors' targets are unknown. The sample consisted of naive CD4+ T cells from blood. The receptors come from a man aged 30-40 years with type 1 diabetes.

The CDR3 DNA is TGTGCCAGCAGGGAGAGGGGGCCAGGGTTTGAGGCCCAGCATTTT. It specifies CASRERGPGFEAQHF. The chain couples TRBV28 to TRBJ1-5; 7 positions match TRBD1. The length of the CDR3 is 15 residues. The junction had 16 bases not matched to a gene; V was cut back by 6 bases and J by 11 bases. Germline V gives CDR1 MDHEN, CDR2 SYDVKM.

V is TRBV5-1 and J is TRBJ2-7; no reliable D call. The ends were cut back, 0 bases at V and 4 bases at J, with 5 bases in the middle. CDR1 and CDR2 (germline): SGHRS, YFSETQ. The CDR3 spans 12 residues. As DNA, the CDR3 is TGCGCCAGCAGCTTGGGGCAGTACGAGCAGTACTTC. Protein sequence: CASSLGQYEQYF.

The chain couples TRBV2 to TRBJ1-5; no definite D call. V shed 2 bases and J shed 4 bases, with 6 bases lying between them. The CDR3 spans 13 residues. Germline CDR1 is SNHLY and CDR2 is FYNNEI. The CDR3 loop reads CASSENGNQPQHF. The CDR3 coding sequence is TGTGCCAGCAGTGAAAACGGAAATCAGCCCCAGCATTTT.

V gene TRBV9 combines with J gene TRBJ2-5; D is ambiguous. V gave up 8 bases and J gave up 0 bases, with 11 bases separating them. The germline gives CDR1 SGDLS, CDR2 YYNGEE. This CDR3 comprises 13 residues. The CDR3: CARPRPNQETQYF. The CDR3 DNA follows: TGTGCCAGACCCCGACCCAACCAAGAGACCCAGTACTTC.

This clone was seen a few times. The rearrangement joins TRBV6-5 to TRBJ1-5; D unresolved. The ends were cut back, 6 bases at V and 1 base at J, with 13 bases in the middle. The CDR3 is 15 amino acids. Germline CDR1 reads MNHEY; CDR2 reads SVGAGI. CDR3 region: CASSHASESNQPQHF. The CDR3 nucleotides read TGTGCCAGCAGCCACGCATCAGAGAGCAATCAGCCCCAGCATTTT.